This TCR beta chain was recovered during a study of siplizumab effects on memory and regulatory T cells. Study-wide results and caveats: Alloreactive sequences tracing back to unstimulated CD4+ memory cells fell significantly with siplizumab. Siplizumab cultures yielded proliferating Tregs whose suppressive function was not confirmed.

This clone has a handful of counts. As yet, its antigen is unknown. Mixed lymphocyte reaction cells were cocultured at 37°C for 6 to 7 days. Germline-derived CDR1 and CDR2 are GTSNPN and SVGIG (reference sequence). Trimming cost V 5 bases and J 1 base; bases outside gene matches: 10. This CDR3 has 17 amino acids. TCRdb keeps only in-frame clones here, not all; method: immunoSEQ multiplex PCR. The data show approximately 20,000 clones, around 40% seen once. The specimen sequenced was CFSE-low (dividing) CD4+ T cells sorted from an allogeneic mixed lymphocyte reaction. This chain links TRBV30 with TRBJ2-2, with TRBD1 identical over 10 bases. The sequence derives from a human donor in good health; the cells came from an allogeneic mixed lymphocyte reaction. Some clones in this sample may be carry-over from other donors' samples. The CDR3 reads CAWGHPRTGGNTGELFF. The CDR3 region has the DNA TGTGCCTGGGGCCATCCCCGGACAGGGGGGAACACCGGGGAGCTGTTTTTT.